These 23 T cell receptor beta chains originate from one sample sequenced in a study of blood T cell repertoires in COVID-19. Sequencing was performed with immunoSEQ multiplex PCR; in TCRdb, only in-frame clones are kept and a portion is missing. The profile shows approximately 190,000 clones, about four fifths of them singletons. Sequenced sample: peripheral blood. These receptor sequences come from a woman between 65 and 79 years old with active or convalescent COVID-19.

This clone was seen only a few times. This chain connects TRBV19 to TRBJ1-2; TRBD1 matches 8 bases. Trimming at V came to 4 bases and at J to 8 bases, leaving 15 bases not matched to a gene. The germline V gene encodes CDR1 LNHDA and CDR2 SQIVND (reference sequence). The CDR3 consists of 16 residues. DNA of the CDR3: TGTGCCAGTAGTAGCTTACGAGACCAGGGGGCGTCCGGCTACACCTTC. Encoded protein: CASSSLRDQGASGYTF.

The chain recombines TRBV18 with TRBJ2-3, with 11 nucleotides matching TRBD2. Germline values: CDR1 KGHSH, CDR2 LQKENI. Trimming at V came to 6 bases and at J to 3 bases, leaving 8 bases not matched to a gene. The length of the CDR3 is 16 residues. In nucleotides, the CDR3 is TGTGCCAGCTCCCGAGAGACTAGCGGGACGACAGATACGCAGTATTTT. Its protein product is CASSRETSGTTDTQYF.

This sequence joins TRBV2 and TRBJ2-2, with 8 bases identical to TRBD1. J gave up 8 bases and V 2 bases, and 13 bases lay outside the gene matches. The CDR3 totals 17 residues. Germline V gene lookup returns CDR1 SNHLY and CDR2 FYNNEI. CDR3 DNA: TGTGCCAGCAGTGAATTTGGACAGGGAACCCTTGGGGGGGAGCTGTTTTTT. Translating it yields CASSEFGQGTLGGELFF.

The chain has TRBV6-4 and TRBJ2-3; D gene unclear. The CDR3 sequence is 13 residues long. Trimming left V 2 bases short and J 5 bases short, with 8 bases between. Germline V gives CDR1 MRHNA, CDR2 SNTAGT. CDR3 loop: CASSDQRGDTQYF. CDR3 nucleotide sequence: TGTGCCAGCAGTGACCAAAGAGGAGATACGCAGTATTTT.

The V call is TRBV4-1, the J call TRBJ2-5; D might be TRBD1 (5 bases). The germline V and J ends were trimmed by 2 bases and 4 bases, with 17 bases remaining between them. The CDR3 runs to 16 residues. Germline CDR1 reads MGHRA; CDR2 reads YSYEKL. CDR3 in amino acids: CASSQPQGSGIETQYF. CDR3 bases: TGCGCCAGCAGCCAACCCCAGGGTAGTGGGATAGAGACCCAGTACTTC.

In regard to this clone: Other DNA variants within this sample encode the same CDR3. The J gene is TRBJ1-2, the V gene TRBV9, with TRBD1 matching 7 bases. The junction had 8 bases not matched to a gene; V was cut back by 2 bases and J by 4 bases. Germline CDR1 reads SGDLS; CDR2 reads YYNGEE. The CDR3 runs 15 residues. The CDR3 here is CASSVSSGGTYGYTF. The CDR3 bases are TGTGCCAGCAGCGTCTCCTCAGGGGGAACCTATGGCTACACCTTC.

The V gene is TRBV13, the J gene TRBJ2-3; D unresolved. This CDR3 comprises 12 residues. Trimming cost V 5 bases and J 4 bases, with 7 bases left between them. Germline V CDR1 and CDR2: PRHDT, FYEKMQ (reference sequence). The CDR3 protein is CASSRVADTQYF. The CDR3 bases are TGTGCCAGCAGCCGGGTTGCAGATACGCAGTATTTT. The entire variable domain, with the rest obtained from reference TRBV13 and TRBJ2-3, is as follows: AAGVIQSPRHLIKEKRETATLKCYPIPRHDTVYWYQQGPGQDPQFLISFYEKMQSDKGSIPDRFSAQQFSDYHSELNMSSLELGDSALYFCASSRVADTQYFGPGTRLTVL.

The genes are TRBV6-2 or TRBV6-3 and TRBJ2-2; 7 bases align to TRBD2. This CDR3 is 16 amino acids long. V trimming: 4 bases; J trimming: 0 bases; junction bases outside the gene matches: 5. The V gene's germline CDR1 is MNHEY and CDR2 SVGEGT. CDR3 sequence: CASSSGAGSNTGELFF. The CDR3 coding sequence is TGTGCCAGCAGTTCCGGAGCGGGATCGAACACCGGGGAGCTGTTTTTT.

This clone came up once. The chain is built from TRBV21-1 and TRBJ2-7; TRBD2 is the table's D call and was not checked against the DNA. TRBV21-1 is described as a pseudogene. The length of the CDR3 is 15 residues. CDR3 in amino acids: CASSKENPLVYEQYF. The DNA of the CDR3 is TGTGCCAGCAGCAAAGAAAATCCCTTAGTTTACGAGCAGTACTTC.

The chain recombines TRBV19 with TRBJ1-2, with a possible D match to TRBD1 (5 bases). The CDR3 covers 14 residues. Germline V gene sequence: CDR1 LNHDA, CDR2 SQIVND (reference sequence). Deletions cut 2 bases from V and 4 bases from J, with 11 bases between. The CDR3 is CASSIRQGAYGYTF. The DNA of the CDR3 is TGTGCCAGTAGTATAAGGCAGGGCGCCTATGGCTACACCTTC.

This clone was seen a handful of times. The rearrangement joins TRBV7-9 to TRBJ2-1; 8 bases align to TRBD2. V dropped 8 bases and J dropped 14; count of bases not matched to a gene: 17. Germline V lookup: CDR1 SEHNR, CDR2 FQNEAQ (reference sequence). The CDR3 has 14 amino acids. The CDR3 DNA reads TGTGCCAGCCTCGGGAGGGCCGGTAGGTCGCGGGAGTTCTTC. It translates to CASLGRAGRSREFF.

This sequence joins TRBV28 and TRBJ2-7; D unclear. CDR1 MDHEN and CDR2 SYDVKM come from the germline V gene. The CDR3 length is 12 residues. V gave up 8 bases and J gave up 3 bases, with 11 bases separating them. CDR3 residues: CASHREFYEQYF. The CDR3 DNA sequence: TGTGCCAGCCACCGCGAGTTCTACGAGCAGTACTTC. Combining the CDR3 with reference TRBV28 and TRBJ2-7 gives the whole variable domain DVKVTQSSRYLVKRTGEKVFLECVQDMDHENMFWYRQDPGLGLRLIYFSYDVKMKEKGDIPEGYSVSREKKERFSLILESASTNQTSMYLCASHREFYEQYFGPGTRLTVT.

The chain recombines TRBV9 with TRBJ1-3; D ambiguous. The germline gives CDR1 SGDLS, CDR2 YYNGEE. Trimming stripped 4 bases from V and 5 bases from J, with 10 bases between. The CDR3 length is 13 residues. The CDR3 protein is CASSLSGRNTIYF. CDR3 nucleotides: TGTGCCAGCAGCCTTAGCGGTAGAAACACCATATATTTT.

The gene calls are TRBV6-5 and TRBJ1-4, with D unclear. This CDR3 has 14 amino acids. V gave up 6 bases and J gave up 4 bases, with 12 bases separating them. In germline, CDR1 is MNHEY, CDR2 SVGAGI. This chain's CDR3 is CASSPRSGNEKLFF. CDR3 coding DNA: TGTGCCAGCAGCCCCCGCAGCGGTAATGAAAAACTGTTTTTT.

This clone occurred a few times. Other DNA sequences in the sample encode the same CDR3. The chain is built from TRBV19 and TRBJ1-5; D is possibly TRBD1 (6 bases). The V gene lost 5 bases and the J gene lost 3 bases, with 8 bases spanning the gap. Germline values: CDR1 LNHDA, CDR2 SQIVND (reference sequence). The CDR3 consists of 13 residues. CDR3 bases: TGTGCCAGTAGTCGACAGGCCAATCAGCCCCAGCATTTT. It specifies CASSRQANQPQHF.

Regarding this clone: This sample includes further DNA sequences coding for the same CDR3. The V gene is TRBV5-1, the J gene TRBJ2-1, with a weak D call TRBD2 (5 bases). The V end lost 2 bases, the J end lost 0 bases, and 9 bases lay between the germline ends. The length of the CDR3 is 15 residues. Germline CDR1 reads SGHRS; CDR2 reads YFSETQ. The CDR3 DNA sequence: TGCGCCAGCAGCTTAGAGGGTAGCTCCTACAATGAGCAGTTCTTC. Its protein is CASSLEGSSYNEQFF.

The chain combines TRBV4-2 with TRBJ2-1; D unclear. V lost 0 bases to trimming and J lost 4 bases, with 10 bases between them. CDR1 is LGHNA, CDR2 YNFKEQ, per germline. CDR3 length: 15 residues. CDR3 amino acids: CASSQDPPSYNEQFF. In DNA form, the CDR3 reads TGTGCCAGCAGCCAAGATCCCCCTTCGTACAATGAGCAGTTCTTC.

This clone was found many times. The chain combines TRBV15 with TRBJ2-3, with D uncertain. The ends were cut back, 1 base at V and 0 bases at J, with 11 bases in the middle. This CDR3 contains 16 residues. Looked up from germline, CDR1 is LNHNV and CDR2 is YYDKDF (reference sequence). CDR3 DNA: TGTGCCACCAGCAGAGGCCTACAGAGTAGCACAGATACGCAGTATTTT. Its translation: CATSRGLQSSTDTQYF.

Notes on this clone: A much bigger clone sits one base away, suggesting this may be a read error. The chain combines TRBV25-1 with TRBJ2-3; 7 nucleotides line up with TRBD2. The CDR3 totals 15 residues. Germline V gene data show CDR1 as MGHDK and CDR2 as SYGVNS. V was clipped by 4 bases and J by 3 bases; unmatched bases: 7. The CDR3 bases are TGTGCCAGCAGTGCGGGGGGAGGGCCGACAGATACGCAGTATTTT. Amino acid sequence: CASSAGGGPTDTQYF.

The genes are TRBV20-1 and TRBJ2-7; D is ambiguous. CDR3 size: 15 residues. Germline V gene sequence: CDR1 DFQATT, CDR2 SNEGSKA (reference sequence). The ends were cut back, 3 bases at V and 7 bases at J, with 22 bases in the middle. The CDR3 sequence is CSASIVRSPSREQYF. Written as DNA, the CDR3 is TGCAGTGCTAGTATTGTTCGGAGTCCCTCGAGGGAGCAGTACTTC.

The chain couples TRBV4-2 to TRBJ1-1; D not resolved. CDR1 is LGHNA, CDR2 YNFKEQ, per germline. The CDR3 totals 11 residues. The V gene lost 1 base and the J gene lost 10 bases, with 7 bases spanning the gap. CDR3 DNA sequence: TGTGCCAGCAGCCAAGGACAATTAGCTTTCTTT. Translation gives CASSQGQLAFF.

The chain uses TRBV1 and TRBJ2-5; TRBD2, the table's D call, lacks a check against the DNA. TRBV1 is given as a pseudogene. CDR3 size: 15 residues. The CDR3 nucleotides are TGCACCAGCACCCCGGGACTAGCGGTAAAAGAGACCCAGTACTTC. This encodes CTSTPGLAVKETQYF.

CDR3 sequence reads: CASRGGYSQPQHF. The CDR3 region has the DNA TGTGCCAGCCGGGGAGGGTATTCTCAGCCCCAGCATTTT. The chain uses TRBV12-3 or TRBV12-4 and TRBJ1-5; unclear D gene. This CDR3 spans 13 amino acids. V was pared by 8 bases and J by 6 bases, with 14 bases between.